Sequencing of this T cell receptor (beta chain) was carried out in a study of cytomegalovirus exposure and HLA in healthy donors. As regards this clone: Its antigen is undetermined.

Overall study findings and caveats: Analysis performed later found more than 15,000 TCR beta sequences associated with HLA alleles at 0.05 false discovery rate.

PCR primers comprised 60 Vbeta and 13 Jbeta primers. Only in-frame clones appear in the TCRdb table, and some are missing; sequencing was by immunoSEQ multiplex PCR. The table records 130,000 to 150,000 clones, around three quarters of them present only once. The clonotype originates from a woman under 30 in good health and CMV-seropositive. Sequencing input: PBMCs.

CDR3 loop: CASRRTSGPYEQYF. The CDR3 DNA reads TGTGCCAGCAGGCGGACTAGCGGCCCCTACGAGCAGTACTTC. This sequence joins TRBV27 and TRBJ2-7; 10 nucleotides agree with TRBD2. Germline V gene data show CDR1 as MNHEY and CDR2 as SMNVEV (reference sequence). The CDR3 sequence is 14 residues long. With 6 bases clipped from V and 2 bases from J, the junction kept 4 bases outside the gene matches.